This T cell receptor beta chain was recorded in a study of post-analysis software for immune sequencing data. Looking at the study overall: Clinical courses comprised relapsing-remitting, secondary progressive and progressive-relapsing multiple sclerosis.

General study points: Samples sharing a preparation batch grouped tightly together when assessed by F measure. Significantly lower normalized Chao1 diversity was found in patients with multiple sclerosis relative to controls. Compared with controls, patients had more of five TRBV segments, including TRBV5-6, TRBV5-1 and TRBV20-1.

Unique molecular identifiers were carried by the TCR beta cDNA libraries. The authors obtained approximately 460,000 cDNA molecules from approximately 0.95 to 9.8 million T cells. Using its own MiXCR run on the PCR reads, TCRdb lists one record per CDR3 protein. The sample contains roughly 570,000 distinct CDR3 sequences, under 40% of which appear only once. The CDR3 length is 18 residues. The J segment lost 8 bases and the V segment lost 6 bases, leaving 24 bases of the junction unmatched. Per germline, CDR1 ENHRY and CDR2 SYGVKD. This clonotype turned up a few times. The target antigen is unknown. The sequencing sample was made of blood. The chain recombines TRBV10-3 with TRBJ1-2; TRBD1 matches 7 bases. The TCR sequence derives from a girl under 18 with multiple sclerosis. The CDR3 spells CAIRNRGISHKGFGGYTF. Here the CDR3 DNA reads TGTGCCATCAGAAACAGGGGAATCTCTCATAAAGGATTTGGCGGCTACACCTTC.